Each of the 7 T cell receptor beta chains below was sequenced from the same sample in a study of blood T cell repertoires in COVID-19. The repertoire was sequenced with immunoSEQ multiplex PCR; TCRdb's copy has only in-frame clones and lacks some. Counted here are nearly 60,000 clones, around 89% occurring once; the ten biggest clones make up approximately 13%. The sequenced material came from peripheral blood. These receptor sequences come from a man aged 55 to 70 with active COVID-19.

The rearrangement joins TRBV5-4 to TRBJ2-1; D gene unclear. Trimming removed 5 bases from V and 3 bases from J, with 6 bases in between. Germline V gives CDR1 SGHNT, CDR2 YYREEE (reference sequence). This CDR3 has 12 residues. CDR3 sequence: CASRQNYNEQFF. In nucleotides, the CDR3 is TGTGCCAGCAGACAGAACTACAATGAGCAGTTCTTC.

The CDR3 sequence is CASSDGQYQETQYF. The CDR3 DNA reads as TGTGCCAGCAGCGATGGACAGTACCAAGAGACCCAGTACTTC. The gene calls are TRBV7-9 and TRBJ2-5, with D tentatively TRBD1 (6 bases). V lost 5 bases to trimming and J lost 0 bases, with 10 bases between them. The CDR3 loop spans 14 amino acids. The germline V gene encodes CDR1 SEHNR and CDR2 FQNEAQ (reference sequence).

The chain joins TRBV28 to TRBJ2-1; D is undetermined. CDR1 MDHEN and CDR2 SYDVKM come from the germline V gene. The CDR3 consists of 14 residues. Between the trimmed V and J ends, which lost 2 bases and 9 bases, there was a span of 14 bases. The CDR3 loop reads CASSLPSEQGEQFF. DNA of the CDR3: TGTGCCAGCAGTTTACCTAGTGAGCAAGGTGAGCAGTTCTTC.

The chain is built from TRBV28 and TRBJ2-4; maybe TRBD2 (7 bases). V lost 5 bases, J lost 9 bases, and 14 bases lay in between. The CDR3 spans 13 residues. Germline-derived CDR1 and CDR2 are MDHEN and SYDVKM. The CDR3 region is CASSRERGGIQYF. The CDR3 DNA is TGTGCCAGCAGTAGGGAGAGGGGGGGCATTCAGTACTTC.

This chain connects TRBV7-3 to TRBJ2-6; 7 bases are shared with TRBD1. The germline gives CDR1 SGHTA, CDR2 FQGTGA. The CDR3 sequence is 17 residues long. V was pared by 5 bases and J by 3 bases, with 10 bases of the junction left unmatched. CDR3 loop: CASSPRQGRLGANVLTF. DNA for the CDR3: TGTGCCAGCAGCCCAAGACAGGGCCGCCTTGGGGCCAACGTCCTGACTTTC.

The chain employs TRBV19 and TRBJ1-5, with D tentatively TRBD1 (5 bases). The germline gives CDR1 LNHDA, CDR2 SQIVND (reference sequence). This CDR3 spans 14 amino acids. The germline V and J ends were trimmed by 6 bases and 4 bases, with 13 bases remaining between them. The chain's CDR3 is CASRSTVSNQPQHF. The CDR3 coding sequence is TGTGCCAGTAGATCGACAGTGTCAAATCAGCCCCAGCATTTT.

The rearrangement links TRBV6-5 to TRBJ2-4; no clear D. The CDR3 is made up of 13 amino acids. Germline values: CDR1 MNHEY, CDR2 SVGAGI. Trimming removed 5 bases at V and 13 bases at J, with 18 bases between. The CDR3 loop is CASSTDPVALQYF. As DNA, the CDR3 is TGTGCCAGCAGTACCGACCCGGTAGCCTTACAGTACTTC.